Given below is one T cell receptor (beta chain) in context. What it recognizes is unknown. The CDR3 has 14 amino acids. The V gene's germline CDR1 is LNHDA and CDR2 SQIVND (reference sequence). V lost 5 bases and J lost 5; bases outside the gene matches: 6. 13 Jbeta primers and 60 Vbeta primers were used for the PCR. The assay was immunoSEQ multiplex PCR, and TCRdb's table has in-frame clones only and misses some. The sample has more than 90,000 clones, 76% seen once. This record comes from a study of cytomegalovirus exposure and HLA in healthy donors. Background on the study: From HLA-typed donors, an early data release held 70 million to 100 million unique TCRs. Study conclusions and caveats: In an earlier analysis, about 90% or about 30%: the productive usage of most TCR beta V segments.

Sequenced sample: PBMCs. The chain links TRBV19 to TRBJ2-3; TRBD1 aligns across 8 bases. The source is a man aged 40-50 years in good health and CMV-seronegative. The CDR3 here is CASSLQGAGDTQYF. The CDR3, as DNA: TGTGCCAGTAGTTTGCAGGGGGCGGGAGATACGCAGTATTTT.